Given below is one T cell receptor beta chain in context. The data are from a study of shared T cell receptors in the human thymus. Profiling relied on immunoSEQ multiplex PCR, and the TCRdb table lists in-frame clones only, not all of them. The data contain 55,000 to 75,000 clones, nearly 95% of them singletons. The CDR3 is 19 residues long. Germline values: CDR1 MDHEN, CDR2 SYDVKM. V lost 4 bases, J lost 7 bases, and 30 bases lay in between. Material for sequencing was thymocytes. This sequence was found in a human donor. The chain links TRBV28 to TRBJ2-3; TRBD2 is a possible D gene (6 bases). The CDR3: CASSYLGGRFGRAGNTQYF. Written as DNA, the CDR3 is TGTGCCAGCAGTTACCTGGGGGGTAGGTTTGGCCGCGCCGGAAATACGCAGTATTTT.